This record concerns one T cell receptor beta chain sequence. Its antigen has not been determined. No qualities accompany the bases; no much larger clone lies one base away. At the junction V is shortened by 1 base and J by 1 base, with 12 bases in between. CDR1 and CDR2, per the germline V gene, are SGHRS and YFSETQ. The CDR3 runs 16 amino acids, cysteine and phenylalanine included. Only the CDR3 region is kept as DNA, spanning 48 bases read in frame from base 1. This sample was taken from a study of identical twins (TCRdb year 2016). Broadly, across the study: The study deep-sequenced TCR alpha and beta repertoires from monozygotic twins, unrelated adults of various ages and cord blood to test whether fetal clonotypes persist. To rule out contamination, the twin experiments were replicated at different times with different library preparation protocols. Summary of the overall study and its limitations: A weaker excess of twin sharing was found in beta out-of-frame sequences because the signal-to-noise ratio was lowered by fewer shared sequences. Conclusions relied on cross-sectional statistical analysis, since the same donors could not be followed over many years. Zero-insertion analyses could be partly confounded by invariant T cells such as MAIT and iNKT, though diverse VJ usage argued against such confounding for most clonotypes. Recombination models systematically underestimated out-of-frame TCR alpha sharing in monozygotic twins but agreed with sharing between unrelated individuals. Compared with coincidental sharing between unrelated individuals, an excess of low generation-probability sequences was observed among out-of-frame TCR alpha sequences shared between twins. Fewer insertions were carried by abundant cord blood beta clonotypes, a similar but weaker trend appeared in young adult naive repertoires, and no such trend appeared in memory repertoires.

Only healthy Caucasian donors were included. Library construction relied on 5' RACE. The instrument given in TCRdb is Illumina HiSeq 2000. Template switching added a universal primer binding site, and the final cDNA carried a unique molecular identifier that allowed TCR cDNA molecules to be counted accurately. Specific primers in the conserved constant-segment region were used to synthesize first-strand cDNA for the TCR alpha and beta chains. Each cDNA library was double barcoded, with a SMART-Mk sample barcode plus Illumina barcodes, to control for contamination. TruSeq adapter sequences along with Illumina sample barcodes were introduced in two successive PCR steps. TCR alpha and beta cDNA libraries were sequenced on the Illumina HiSeq platform with custom primers. The study's own analysis went as follows. MiGEC processed the raw reads to extract unique molecular identifiers, while MiXCR was used to determine the CDR3 positions. Recombination models were inferred per individual with the repgenHMM and IGoR tools using an EM algorithm. Shared clonotypes were analyzed with the tcR package in R, and sharing was normalized by the product of cloneset sizes. To study raw recombination free of thymic and clonal selection effects, out-of-frame nonproductive sequences were analyzed. TCRdb's own reprocessing of the public reads used fastp at Q25 and MiXCR and kept productive beta chains. CDR3 protein sequences are deduplicated, and each keeps its most common genes and DNA. For this entry, the V and J calls and clone size follow TCRdb and not the study's own pipeline. Present in this sample are some 1,600,000 distinct CDR3 sequences, 25% to 35% of which were seen just once. The biggest ten clones account for around 0.3% of the sample.

Specimen: cord blood. The TCR originated in a newborn girl in good health. This sequence uses TRBV5-1 and TRBJ2-1, and possibly TRBD2, on 7 matching bases. The CDR3 in this case is CASSLRRGGSYNEQFF. The DNA sequence is given as TGCGCCAGCAGCTTGCGTAGGGGGGGGTCCTACAATGAGCAGTTCTTC.